Below, 2 T cell receptor beta chains from the same sample are listed, as sequenced in a study of Graves' ophthalmopathy and Graves' hyperthyroidism. RNA transcripts served as template for amplifying TCR beta CDR3 sequences. RT-PCR in the first round used HTBI primers; a second-round multiplex PCR followed. TCRdb ran MiXCR on the multiplex PCR reads and lists one entry per CDR3 protein. The sample has 150,000 to 200,000 distinct CDR3 sequences, 39% seen once. The sample comprised peripheral blood. These receptors were obtained from a man aged 30 to 39 with Graves' ophthalmopathy.

V is TRBV20-1 and J is TRBJ2-7; 9 nucleotides match TRBD2. The CDR3 is 15 amino acids. Germline assignment: CDR1 DFQATT and CDR2 SNEGSKA (reference sequence). J gave up 3 bases and V 0 bases, and 6 bases lay outside the gene matches. The chain's CDR3 is CSARDPGSGSYEQYF. The CDR3 DNA is TGCAGTGCTAGAGACCCGGGTAGCGGGAGCTACGAGCAGTACTTC.

The chain links TRBV24-1 to TRBJ2-7; TRBD1 is a possible D gene (5 bases). Trimming took 3 bases from V and 3 from J, leaving 5 bases between them. Germline V lookup: CDR1 KGHDR, CDR2 SFDVKD. This CDR3 is 12 amino acids long. CDR3 sequence (DNA): TGTGCCACCAGTGATACAGGCTACGAGCAGTACTTC. It is translated as CATSDTGYEQYF.